The rows below give T cell receptor beta chains drawn from one sample of a study of cytomegalovirus exposure and HLA in healthy donors. This table comes from immunoSEQ multiplex PCR, and its TCRdb copy is limited to in-frame clones, with some not included. Among some 180,000 clones, roughly 8.7% were seen once, and the ten largest hold 1% to 1.5%. What was sequenced was PBMCs. The receptors shown here come from a woman aged 25 to 39 in good health and CMV-seropositive. CDR3s include the opening cysteine and the closing phenylalanine or tryptophan. Each record gives: V gene, CDR3 protein.

v_gene: TRBV15; CDR3aa: CATSRDRQGPLSGANVLTF
v_gene: TRBV7-2; CDR3aa: CASSSQTFYNEQFF
v_gene: TRBV4-1; CDR3aa: CASSHQLGQNYEQYF
v_gene: TRBV9; CDR3aa: CASSVDTGTSGTYEQYF
v_gene: TRBV15; CDR3aa: CATSRDAPDTEAFF
v_gene: TRBV4-1; CDR3aa: CASSQDRNYGYTF
v_gene: TRBV2; CDR3aa: CASSPTGVVYGYTF
v_gene: TRBV15; CDR3aa: CATSMTGAHEQYF
v_gene: TRBV13; CDR3aa: CASSLGLAGEFYGEQYF
v_gene: TRBV5-1; CDR3aa: CASSLSLSGANVLTF
v_gene: TRBV10-3; CDR3aa: CAISDNPYTGDTEAFF
v_gene: TRBV7-9; CDR3aa: CASSLEAGRAGGPRETQYF
v_gene: TRBV18; CDR3aa: CASSPFRGVSGANVLTF
v_gene: TRBV29-1; CDR3aa: CSVERQNTEAFF
v_gene: TRBV13; CDR3aa: CASSLGAGYEQYF
v_gene: TRBV30; CDR3aa: CAWGEGWVATEAFF
v_gene: TRBV6-1; CDR3aa: CASSEQSQGMPEAFF